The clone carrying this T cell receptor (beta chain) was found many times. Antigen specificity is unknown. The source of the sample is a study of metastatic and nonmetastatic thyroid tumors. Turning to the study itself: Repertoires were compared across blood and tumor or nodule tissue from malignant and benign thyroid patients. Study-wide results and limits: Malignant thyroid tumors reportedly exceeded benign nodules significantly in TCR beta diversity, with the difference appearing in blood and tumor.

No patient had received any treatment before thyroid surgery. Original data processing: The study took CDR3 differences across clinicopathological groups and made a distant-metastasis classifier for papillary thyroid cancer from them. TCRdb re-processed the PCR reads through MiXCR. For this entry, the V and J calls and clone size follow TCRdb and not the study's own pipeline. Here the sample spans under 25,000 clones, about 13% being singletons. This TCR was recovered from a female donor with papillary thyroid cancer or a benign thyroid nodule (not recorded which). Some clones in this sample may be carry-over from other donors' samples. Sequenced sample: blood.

The CDR3 region is CASSQESRPNNEQFF. For the CDR3, the DNA is TGTGCCAGCAGCCAAGAGTCGAGACCCAACAATGAGCAGTTCTTC. The V call is TRBV4-2, the J call TRBJ2-1, with no clear D. Between the trimmed V and J ends, which lost 0 bases and 5 bases, there was a span of 11 bases. CDR1 LGHNA and CDR2 YNFKEQ come from the germline V gene. This CDR3 is built from 15 residues.